The rows below give T cell receptor beta chains drawn from one sample of a study of shared clonotypes between healthy human individuals. Assay used: immunoSEQ multiplex PCR; TCRdb lists only in-frame clones, some missing. The repertoire has under 600,000 clones, around 95% of them found once; the top ten carry 0.05% to 0.08%. Source material: naive CD4+ T cells sorted from blood. The receptors derive from a woman aged 25 to 39 in good health. Both conserved end residues are part of each CDR3.

J	V	CDR3
TRBJ1-5	TRBV19	CASSQGKRDQPQHF
TRBJ2-3	TRBV27	CASSPAGLAGDTDTQYF
TRBJ1-1	TRBV4-1	CASSRQNTEAFF
TRBJ1-1	TRBV28	CASSLSKTGTTEAFF
TRBJ1-5	TRBV5-6	CASSFGGHQPQHF
TRBJ2-7	TRBV29-1	CSVSPDTGSYEQYF
TRBJ1-4	TRBV5-5	CASSLRAEGYFEKLFF
TRBJ2-1	TRBV7-8	CASSLRDGGEQFF
TRBJ1-4	TRBV27	CASGITRGLLYEKLFF
TRBJ2-7	TRBV5-8	CASSLRAGLKRYEQYF
TRBJ2-5	TRBV2	CASGRGLYVASETQYF
TRBJ1-5	TRBV10-3	CAIKYRESNQPQHF
TRBJ2-7	TRBV6-5	CASGLGQPHEQYF
TRBJ1-2	TRBV28	CASSLSRIVNNYGYTF
TRBJ1-1	TRBV5-1	CASSVSETPAFF
TRBJ1-5	TRBV6-5	CASSLGQGAYQPQHF
TRBJ2-2	TRBV6-5	CASSYWQTNTGELFF
TRBJ1-4	TRBV7-8	CASSGVRLATNEKLFF
TRBJ2-7	TRBV10-2	CASSEGYGLTADEQYF
TRBJ1-1	TRBV29-1	CSVPSQDVAFF
TRBJ1-2	TRBV6-1	CASSVGQPYGYTF
TRBJ1-2	TRBV5-6	CASSLAWTAGNYGYTF
TRBJ1-6	TRBV28	CASSLLDFLSYNSPLHF
TRBJ2-1	TRBV18	CASSPRRGEGPYNEQFF
TRBJ2-3	TRBV18	CASSPYPAGGVDTQYF
TRBJ1-4	TRBV27	CASSPLWSDEKLFF
TRBJ2-2	TRBV5-1	CASSLTGILNTGELFF
TRBJ2-1	TRBV30	CAWKGDSYNEQFF
TRBJ1-2	TRBV6-6	CASSPSGTPGEAGYTF
TRBJ2-7	TRBV9	CASSVGGREGDEQYF
TRBJ2-3	TRBV4-1	CASSQSRVADTQYF
TRBJ1-1	TRBV28	CASSFGQTYTEAFF
TRBJ2-1	TRBV10-1	CASSDPQGARNEQFF
TRBJ2-3	TRBV5-1	CASSLGSPTTDTQYF
TRBJ2-1	TRBV7-9	CASSSYGTGTHNEQFF
TRBJ2-7	TRBV5-1	CASSQRTGSHEQYF
TRBJ1-2	TRBV28	CASSRAREYGYTF
TRBJ2-4	TRBV28	CASSLTVAGQYF
TRBJ2-7	TRBV7-9	CASSLDGKYEQYF
.	TRBV4-2	CASSQDSARADYEQYF
TRBJ1-2	TRBV18	CASSPIREPYGYTF
.	TRBV5-4	CASSSSSSLLFEQYF
TRBJ1-2	TRBV19	CASRPGHKNYGYTF
TRBJ1-1	TRBV28	CASSRVDRADTEAFF
TRBJ2-3	TRBV6-6	CASSYSEGGADTQYF
TRBJ2-5	TRBV6-4	CASSPRGLAKETQYF
TRBJ1-1	TRBV6-5	CATTNWVGGTEAFF
TRBJ2-3	TRBV10-1	CASTGGSSDTQYF